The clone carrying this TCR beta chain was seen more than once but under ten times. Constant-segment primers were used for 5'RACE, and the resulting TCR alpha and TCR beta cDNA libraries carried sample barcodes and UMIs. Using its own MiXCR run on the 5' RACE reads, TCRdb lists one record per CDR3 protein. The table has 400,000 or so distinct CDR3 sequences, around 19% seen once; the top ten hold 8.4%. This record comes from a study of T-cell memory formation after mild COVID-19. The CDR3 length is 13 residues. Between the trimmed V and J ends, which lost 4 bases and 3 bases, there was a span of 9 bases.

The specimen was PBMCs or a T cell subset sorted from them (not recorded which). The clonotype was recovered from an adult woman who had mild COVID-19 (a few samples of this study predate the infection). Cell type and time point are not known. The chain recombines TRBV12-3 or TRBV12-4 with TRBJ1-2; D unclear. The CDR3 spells CASSYTADYGYTF. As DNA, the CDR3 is TGTGCCAGCAGTTATACAGCGGACTATGGCTACACCTTC.